This entry lists 11 T cell receptor beta chains sequenced from one sample in a study of blood T cell repertoires in COVID-19. TCRdb's copy holds only in-frame clones and misses some; the assay was immunoSEQ multiplex PCR. This sample has about 160,000 clones; 88% occur once, and the top ten carry 6.5% to 8%. The sample consisted of PBMCs or T cells enriched from blood (not recorded which). The origin of the receptors is a woman aged 50 to 60 who had recovered from COVID-19.

The chain combines TRBV10-3 with TRBJ1-2, with D perhaps matching TRBD1 (5 bases). The CDR3 length is 14 residues. Looked up from germline, CDR1 is ENHRY and CDR2 is SYGVKD. V lost 3 bases and J lost 3, with 11 bases in between. CDR3 sequence reads: CAISDLRGDYGYTF. The CDR3 DNA is TGTGCCATCAGTGATCTCCGGGGGGACTATGGCTACACCTTC.

The chain joins TRBV3-1 (or the pseudogene TRBV3-2) to TRBJ1-1; TRBD1 aligns across 10 bases. This CDR3 has 16 residues. The trim removed 3 bases at V and 3 bases at J, leaving 7 bases unmatched. Germline V CDR1 and CDR2: LGHDT, YNNKEL (reference sequence). This CDR3 reads CASSQASGTGDTEAFF. Written as DNA, the CDR3 is TGTGCCAGCAGCCAGGCCTCCGGGACAGGGGACACTGAAGCTTTCTTT.

The chain has TRBV5-1 and TRBJ1-2, with 8 bases lining up with TRBD1. The trim removed 2 bases at V and 6 bases at J, leaving 15 bases unmatched. The germline V gene encodes CDR1 SGHRS and CDR2 YFSETQ. This CDR3 spans 17 amino acids. This CDR3 is CASSFVNSPDRENGYTF. CDR3 nucleotides: TGCGCCAGCAGCTTTGTAAACTCTCCGGACAGGGAGAATGGCTACACCTTC. The full variable domain, completed using reference TRBV5-1 and TRBJ1-2, is KAGVTQTPRYLIKTRGQQVTLSCSPISGHRSVSWYQQTPGQGLQFLFEYFSETQRNKGNFPGRFSGRQFSNSRSEMNVSTLELGDSALYLCASSFVNSPDRENGYTFGSGTRLTVV.

The rearrangement joins TRBV9 to TRBJ1-2; TRBD1 might be the D (6 bases). The CDR3 length is 14 residues. V was shortened by 4 bases and J by 4 bases, with 14 bases between the two germline ends. Germline CDR1 and CDR2: SGDLS and YYNGEE. CDR3 protein: CASSPSDRPYGYTF. The CDR3, as DNA: TGTGCCAGCAGCCCCTCGGACAGACCCTATGGCTACACCTTC. The full variable domain, its missing parts supplied by reference TRBV9 and TRBJ1-2, is DSGVTQTPKHLITATGQRVTLRCSPRSGDLSVYWYQQSLDQGLQFLIQYYNGEERAKGNILERFSAQQFPDLHSELNLSSLELGDSALYFCASSPSDRPYGYTFGSGTRLTVV.

V gene TRBV7-3 combines with J gene TRBJ2-5; 12 bases are shared with TRBD2. Germline lookup yields CDR1 SGHTA and CDR2 FQGTGA. Germline trimming cut 5 bases from V and 3 bases from J; bases unmatched to any gene: 7. This CDR3 comprises 16 residues. CDR3 sequence (DNA): TGTGCCAGCAGCCAACTAGCGGGGGGCCGGGAAGAGACCCAGTACTTC. Amino acids: CASSQLAGGREETQYF.

The J gene is TRBJ2-7, the V gene TRBV12-5; D not resolved. Per germline, CDR1 LGHNT and CDR2 FRNRAP. The V end lost 1 base, the J end lost 4 bases, and 11 bases lay between the germline ends. The CDR3 consists of 14 residues. The CDR3 DNA reads as TGTGCTAGTGGTTTGGGAGCAGGCCTATACGAGCAGTACTTC. Its translation is CASGLGAGLYEQYF.

The chain recombines TRBV19 with TRBJ1-1; 7 bases are a match to TRBD1. V trimming: 4 bases; J trimming: 10 bases; junction bases outside the gene matches: 15. This CDR3 has 15 amino acids. From germline, CDR1 is LNHDA and CDR2 SQIVND (reference sequence). The CDR3 DNA reads TGTGCCAGTAGTACGAACCGGGACAGCAAAATCCCAGCTTTCTTT. Its translation: CASSTNRDSKIPAFF.

The V gene is TRBV2, the J gene TRBJ2-5, with TRBD2 matching over 9 bases. The germline V gene has CDR1 SNHLY and CDR2 FYNNEI. The CDR3 has 14 amino acids. Trimming removed 4 bases from V and 5 bases from J; junction bases left unmatched: 5. The DNA for the CDR3 is TGTGCCAGCAGTGGGGCTCTAGCGGGGGAGACCCAGTACTTC. Protein sequence: CASSGALAGETQYF.

The V gene is TRBV4-3, the J gene TRBJ2-2; 12 bases fit TRBD1. CDR3 length: 15 amino acids. Germline assignment: CDR1 LGHNA and CDR2 YSLEER. The junction had 2 bases not matched to a gene; V was cut back by 5 bases and J by 4 bases. The CDR3 nucleotides are TGCGCCAGCAGCAGGGACAGGGGGCTCACCGGGGAGCTGTTTTTT. This encodes CASSRDRGLTGELFF.

The chain employs TRBV5-6 and TRBJ2-3; 7 nucleotides align to TRBD1. CDR1 is SGHDT and CDR2 is YYEEEE in the germline V gene. The J segment lost 3 bases and the V segment lost 0 bases, leaving 4 bases of the junction unmatched. CDR3 length equals 15 residues. The CDR3 nucleotides read TGTGCCAGCAGCTTGGTGGGCAGGGGGACAGATACGCAGTATTTT. Its protein is CASSLVGRGTDTQYF.

The J gene is TRBJ2-2, the V gene TRBV18; 7 nucleotides match TRBD1. CDR1 and CDR2 (germline): KGHSH, LQKENI. This CDR3 has 15 residues. V was clipped by 3 bases and J by 4 bases; unmatched bases: 5. The CDR3 bases are TGTGCCAGCTCACCGCCGGGACAGATCACCGGGGAGCTGTTTTTT. It specifies CASSPPGQITGELFF.